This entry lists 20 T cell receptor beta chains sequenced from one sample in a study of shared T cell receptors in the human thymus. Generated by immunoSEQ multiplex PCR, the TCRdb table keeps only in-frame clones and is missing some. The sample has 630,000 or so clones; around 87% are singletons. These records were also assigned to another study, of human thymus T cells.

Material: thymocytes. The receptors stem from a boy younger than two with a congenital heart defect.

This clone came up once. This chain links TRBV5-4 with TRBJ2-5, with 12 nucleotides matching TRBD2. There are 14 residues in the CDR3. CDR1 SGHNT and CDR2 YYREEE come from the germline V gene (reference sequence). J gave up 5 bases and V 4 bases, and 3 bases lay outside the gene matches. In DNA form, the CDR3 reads TGTGCCAGCAGCGCGACTAGCGGGAGTGAGACCCAGTACTTC. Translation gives CASSATSGSETQYF.

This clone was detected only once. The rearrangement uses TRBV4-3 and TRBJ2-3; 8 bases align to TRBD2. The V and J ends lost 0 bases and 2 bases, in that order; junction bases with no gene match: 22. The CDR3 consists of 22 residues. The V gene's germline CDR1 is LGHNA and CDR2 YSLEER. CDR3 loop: CASSQEGSASGPEKIFTDTQYF. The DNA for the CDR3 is TGCGCCAGCAGCCAAGAGGGTAGCGCTAGCGGGCCGGAGAAGATTTTCACAGATACGCAGTATTTT.

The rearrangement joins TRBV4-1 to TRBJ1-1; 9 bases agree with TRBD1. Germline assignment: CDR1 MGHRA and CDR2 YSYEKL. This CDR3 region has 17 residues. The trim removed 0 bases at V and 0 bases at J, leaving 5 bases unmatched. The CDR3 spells CASSQDGDRAMNTEAFF. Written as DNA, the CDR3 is TGCGCCAGCAGCCAAGATGGGGACAGGGCCATGAACACTGAAGCTTTCTTT.

This CDR3 is CASKPYQGAVEAFF. The CDR3 DNA sequence: TGTGCCAGCAAGCCTTATCAGGGGGCGGTCGAAGCTTTCTTT. J is TRBJ1-1 and V is TRBV27; 8 bases agree with TRBD1. The V segment lost 7 bases and the J segment 8 bases; nucleotides outside the gene matches: 12. Germline V gene data show CDR1 as MNHEY and CDR2 as SMNVEV (reference sequence). The CDR3 is 14 residues long.

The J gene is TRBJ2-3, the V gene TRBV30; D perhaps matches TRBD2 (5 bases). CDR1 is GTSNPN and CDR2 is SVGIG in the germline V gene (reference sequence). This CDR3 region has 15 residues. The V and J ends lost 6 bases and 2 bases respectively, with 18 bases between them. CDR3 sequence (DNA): TGTGCCTGCCGAGGGTGGAGATGGGACACAGATACGCAGTATTTT. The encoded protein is CACRGWRWDTDTQYF.

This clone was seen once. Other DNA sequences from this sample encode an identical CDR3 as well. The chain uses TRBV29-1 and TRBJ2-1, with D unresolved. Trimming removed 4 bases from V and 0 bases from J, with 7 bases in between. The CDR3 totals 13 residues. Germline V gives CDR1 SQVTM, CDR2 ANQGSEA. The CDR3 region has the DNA TGCAGCGTTGGTGGTAGCTCCTACAATGAGCAGTTCTTC. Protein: CSVGGSSYNEQFF.

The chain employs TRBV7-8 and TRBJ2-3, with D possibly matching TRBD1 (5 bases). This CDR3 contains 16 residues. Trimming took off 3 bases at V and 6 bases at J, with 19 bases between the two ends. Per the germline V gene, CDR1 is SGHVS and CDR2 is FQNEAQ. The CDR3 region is CASSFRMGSGQDTQYF. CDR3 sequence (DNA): TGTGCCAGCAGCTTCAGGATGGGTTCAGGGCAGGATACGCAGTATTTT.

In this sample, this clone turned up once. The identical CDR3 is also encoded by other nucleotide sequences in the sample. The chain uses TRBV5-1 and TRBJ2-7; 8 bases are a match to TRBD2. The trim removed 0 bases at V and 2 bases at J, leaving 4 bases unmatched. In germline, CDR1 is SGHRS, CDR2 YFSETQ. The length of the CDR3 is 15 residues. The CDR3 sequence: CASSLGLAGAYEQYF. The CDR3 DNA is TGCGCCAGCAGCTTGGGTCTAGCGGGCGCCTACGAGCAGTACTTC.

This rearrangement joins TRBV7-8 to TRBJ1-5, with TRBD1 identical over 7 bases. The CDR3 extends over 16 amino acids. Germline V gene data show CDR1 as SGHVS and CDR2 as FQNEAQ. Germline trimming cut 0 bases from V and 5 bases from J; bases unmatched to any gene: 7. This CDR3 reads CASSLAPTGCHQPQHF. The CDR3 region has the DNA TGTGCCAGCAGCTTAGCCCCGACAGGGTGTCATCAGCCCCAGCATTTT.

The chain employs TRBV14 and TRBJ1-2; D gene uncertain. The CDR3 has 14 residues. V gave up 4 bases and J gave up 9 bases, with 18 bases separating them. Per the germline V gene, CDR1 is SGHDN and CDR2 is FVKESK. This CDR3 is CASSRSFPHMSYTF. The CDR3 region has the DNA TGTGCCAGCAGCCGGTCGTTTCCCCACATGAGCTACACCTTC.

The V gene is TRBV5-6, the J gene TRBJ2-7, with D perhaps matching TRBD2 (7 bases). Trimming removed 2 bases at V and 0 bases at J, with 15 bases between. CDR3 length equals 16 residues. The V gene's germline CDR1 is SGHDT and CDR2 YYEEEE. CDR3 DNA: TGTGCCAGCAGCTTATCGTGGCGGGGGCGCTCCTACGAGCAGTACTTC. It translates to CASSLSWRGRSYEQYF.

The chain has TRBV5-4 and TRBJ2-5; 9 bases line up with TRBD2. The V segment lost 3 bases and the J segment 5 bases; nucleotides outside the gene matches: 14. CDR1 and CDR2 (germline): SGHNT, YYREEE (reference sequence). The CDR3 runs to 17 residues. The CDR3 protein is CASSSHLAGVYIETQYF. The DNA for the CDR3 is TGTGCCAGCAGCTCCCACTTAGCGGGGGTTTACATTGAGACCCAGTACTTC.

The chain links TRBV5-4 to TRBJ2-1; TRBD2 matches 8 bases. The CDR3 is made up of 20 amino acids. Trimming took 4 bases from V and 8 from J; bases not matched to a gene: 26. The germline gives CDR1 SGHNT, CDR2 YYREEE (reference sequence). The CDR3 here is CASSKRTEPRIGGRRDEQFF. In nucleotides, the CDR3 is TGTGCCAGCAGCAAACGGACAGAGCCTCGTATTGGCGGGAGGAGGGATGAGCAGTTCTTC.

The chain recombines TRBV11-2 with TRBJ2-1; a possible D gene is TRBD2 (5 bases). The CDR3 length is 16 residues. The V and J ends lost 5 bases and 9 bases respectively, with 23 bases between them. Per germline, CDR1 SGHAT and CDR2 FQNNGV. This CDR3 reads CASSPLTAEPRSEQFF. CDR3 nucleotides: TGTGCCAGCAGCCCCCTTACAGCGGAGCCGCGTAGTGAGCAGTTCTTC.

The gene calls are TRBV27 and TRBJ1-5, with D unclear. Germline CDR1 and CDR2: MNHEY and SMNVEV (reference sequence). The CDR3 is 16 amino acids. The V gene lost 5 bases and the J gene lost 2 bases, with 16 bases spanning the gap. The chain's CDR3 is CASSHTTWRGNQPQHF. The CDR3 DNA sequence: TGTGCCAGCAGTCATACCACGTGGAGGGGCAATCAGCCCCAGCATTTT.

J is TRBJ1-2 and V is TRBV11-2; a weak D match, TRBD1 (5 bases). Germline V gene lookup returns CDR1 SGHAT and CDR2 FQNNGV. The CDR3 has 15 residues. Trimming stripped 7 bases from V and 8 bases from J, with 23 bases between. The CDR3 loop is CASTPGRGRVIGYTF. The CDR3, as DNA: TGTGCCAGCACCCCAGGGAGGGGCAGGGTAATAGGCTACACCTTC.

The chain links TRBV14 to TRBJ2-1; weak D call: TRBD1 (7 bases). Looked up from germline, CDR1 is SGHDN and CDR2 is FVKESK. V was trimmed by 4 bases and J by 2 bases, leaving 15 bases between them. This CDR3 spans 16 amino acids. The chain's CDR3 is CASSPHGGGAYNEQFF. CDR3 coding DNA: TGTGCCAGCAGCCCTCACGGAGGGGGCGCCTACAATGAGCAGTTCTTC.

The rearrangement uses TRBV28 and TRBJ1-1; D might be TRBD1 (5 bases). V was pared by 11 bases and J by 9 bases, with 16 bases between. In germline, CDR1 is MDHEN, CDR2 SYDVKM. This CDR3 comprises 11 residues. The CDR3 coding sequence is TGTGCCCTGGGGCCGCTGGAGAAAGCTTTCTTT. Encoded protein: CALGPLEKAFF.

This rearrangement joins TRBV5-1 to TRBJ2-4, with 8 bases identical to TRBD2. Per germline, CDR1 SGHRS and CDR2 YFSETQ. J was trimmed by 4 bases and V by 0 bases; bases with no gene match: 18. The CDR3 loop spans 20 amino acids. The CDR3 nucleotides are TGCGCCAGCAGCTTGGTCCCCAAAATCTCTCTACGGGAGGGGAAAAACATTCAGTACTTC. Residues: CASSLVPKISLREGKNIQYF.

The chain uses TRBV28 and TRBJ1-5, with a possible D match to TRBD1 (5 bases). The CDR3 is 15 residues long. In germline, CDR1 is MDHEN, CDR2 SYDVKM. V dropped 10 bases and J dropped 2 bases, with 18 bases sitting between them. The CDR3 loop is CATRPGGDGNQPQHF. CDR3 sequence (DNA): TGTGCCACCAGGCCGGGGGGGGACGGCAATCAGCCCCAGCATTTT.